This T cell receptor (beta chain) was sequenced for a study of shared clonotypes between healthy human individuals. The study used 100 million or so PBMCs per unsorted sample for genomic DNA. This CDR3 has 17 residues. Germline V gives CDR1 SGHKS, CDR2 YYEKEE (reference sequence). Between the trimmed V and J ends, which lost 6 bases and 3 bases, there was a span of 22 bases. Sequencing was performed with immunoSEQ multiplex PCR; in TCRdb, only in-frame clones are kept and a portion is missing. The sample lists approximately 470,000 clones, about 72% occurring once. This receptor was identified in a woman aged 40 to 50 in good health. Some clones in this sample may be carry-over from other donors' samples. Sequencing was carried out using PBMCs. The chain uses TRBV5-5 and TRBJ2-1, with D possibly being TRBD2 (5 bases). The CDR3, as DNA: TGTGCCAGCACCCTGCGGGCTGGCAGAGTACTCTACAATGAGCAGTTCTTC. The encoded protein is CASTLRAGRVLYNEQFF.